Listed here are 22 T cell receptor beta chains from one sample, sequenced in a study of T cell repertoires in cytomegalovirus infection. MiXCR, run by TCRdb on the reads, gives a single entry per CDR3 protein. The sample records approximately 250,000 distinct CDR3 sequences, more than 9% being singletons. Sequencing was carried out using PBMCs. These receptors originate from a human donor in good health (CMV status not recorded). Some clones in this sample may be carry-over from other donors' samples.

This clonotype showed up many times. The DNA for the CDR3 is TGTGCCAGCAGTGAAGCCGGCGGGAGGGCCGGGGAGCTGTTTTTT. Translation: CASSEAGGRAGELFF. The chain is built from TRBV2 and TRBJ2-2; TRBD2 matches 9 bases. The germline V gene encodes CDR1 SNHLY and CDR2 FYNNEI. Losses at the gene ends were 0 bases for V and 6 bases for J; bases not matched to a gene: 2. This CDR3 region has 15 residues.

This clonotype was seen at least ten times. This chain links TRBV12-3 or TRBV12-4 with TRBJ2-3; no reliable D call. This CDR3 spans 15 amino acids. Trimming took 6 bases from V and 9 from J, leaving 22 bases between them. The CDR3 bases are TGTGCCAGCAGGCCTGCTCAGGACCATCAGATCACGCAGTATTTT. It translates to CASRPAQDHQITQYF.

This clonotype was detected ten times or more. The chain has TRBV7-2 and TRBJ2-5; maybe TRBD1 (5 bases). Trimming took 4 bases from V and 5 from J, leaving 8 bases between them. Germline V CDR1 and CDR2: SGHTA, FQGNSA. The CDR3 runs 12 residues. In DNA form, the CDR3 reads TGTGCCAGCAGCTCACAGGTGGAGACCCAGTACTTC. Its protein product is CASSSQVETQYF.

The rearrangement links TRBV25-1 to TRBJ2-2; 10 positions match TRBD2. This CDR3 has 15 amino acids. CDR1 is MGHDK and CDR2 is SYGVNS in the germline V gene. Unmatched junction bases numbered 5, after V lost 4 bases and J lost 6 bases. The CDR3 nucleotides are TGTGCCAGCAGTGCAGCTAGCGGGGGACCCGGGGAGCTGTTTTTT. Protein sequence: CASSAASGGPGELFF.

There are a few counts of this clonotype. The chain employs TRBV6-1 and TRBJ2-7; 7 bases match TRBD1. Germline loops: CDR1 MNHNS, CDR2 SASEGT. CDR3 length: 13 residues. The ends lost 10 bases at V and 1 base at J; junction bases unmatched: 7. CDR3 sequence (DNA): TGTGCCATACGGGACAGTGGATCCTACGAGCAGTACTTC. Translation gives CAIRDSGSYEQYF.

This clonotype was counted ten times or more. A much larger clonotype is one base distant, so this may be a read error. V gene TRBV12-3 or TRBV12-4 combines with J gene TRBJ1-1, with TRBD1 matching over 7 bases. With V trimmed by 6 bases and J by 1 base, 2 bases remained unmatched. This CDR3 is 13 amino acids long. This CDR3 is CASRRQGNTEAFF. CDR3 nucleotide sequence: TGTGCCAGCAGGCGACAGGGGAACACTGAAGCTTTCTTT.

The chain joins TRBV6-2 or TRBV6-3 to TRBJ1-1; possibly TRBD1 for D (6 bases). Germline lookup yields CDR1 MNHEY and CDR2 SVGEGT. V was trimmed by 7 bases and J by 6 bases, leaving 18 bases between them. The CDR3 contains 14 residues. DNA of the CDR3: TGTGCCAGCACCAACTGGGGGGGCGCGGCTGAAGCTTTCTTT. Protein: CASTNWGGAAEAFF.

This clonotype was detected ten times or more. The genes are TRBV11-2 and TRBJ1-5; D is perhaps TRBD1 (6 bases). The CDR3 covers 15 residues. Germline V CDR1 and CDR2: SGHAT, FQNNGV. V was clipped by 3 bases and J by 6 bases, with 15 bases between them. The CDR3, as DNA: TGTGCCAGCAGCTTCCTCACAGGGCCGAGTCAGCCCCAGCATTTT. Translating it yields CASSFLTGPSQPQHF.

A note on this clonotype: The junction does not match germline at one end; this may be a read error. J is TRBJ2-7 and V is TRBV27; 10 bases align to TRBD2. The length of the CDR3 is 14 residues. Germline CDR1 and CDR2: MNHEY and SMNVEV (reference sequence). The CDR3 region is CAGSPLAGIYEQYF. The CDR3 DNA sequence: TGTGCCGGCAGTCCACTAGCGGGGATCTACGAGCAGTACTTC.

The chain links TRBV30 to TRBJ2-1; 9 nucleotides match TRBD1. The ends lost 0 bases at V and 7 bases at J; junction bases unmatched: 4. The CDR3 totals 14 residues. Per the germline V gene, CDR1 is GTSNPN and CDR2 is SVGIG (reference sequence). CDR3: CAWSVQGARNEQFF. CDR3 nucleotide sequence: TGTGCCTGGAGTGTACAGGGGGCGCGGAATGAGCAGTTCTTC.

The chain carries TRBV5-1 and TRBJ2-4, with 9 bases lining up with TRBD2. Losses at the gene ends were 3 bases for V and 3 bases for J; bases not matched to a gene: 7. The V gene's germline CDR1 is SGHRS and CDR2 YFSETQ. The CDR3 contains 16 residues. The CDR3 sequence is CASSSTSSGNKNIQYF. The CDR3, as DNA: TGCGCCAGCAGCTCCACGTCTAGCGGGAACAAAAACATTCAGTACTTC.

This clonotype has at least ten counts. V and J are TRBV7-2 and TRBJ2-3, with 10 bases aligning to TRBD2. This CDR3 region has 18 residues. V was pared by 1 base and J by 3 bases, with 10 bases of the junction left unmatched. Germline CDR1 is SGHTA and CDR2 is FQGNSA. CDR3 sequence reads: CASSLGPQLAGVTDTQYF. DNA of the CDR3: TGTGCCAGCAGCTTAGGCCCCCAGCTAGCGGGAGTAACAGATACGCAGTATTTT.

This clonotype appeared many times. The CDR3 spells CASSLNRGSGNTIYF. CDR3 nucleotides: TGTGCCAGCAGCCTAAACAGGGGTTCTGGAAACACCATATATTTT. The rearrangement uses TRBV7-2 and TRBJ1-3, with 7 nucleotides matching TRBD1. The CDR3 extends over 15 amino acids. V lost 5 bases to trimming and J lost 1 base; unmatched junction nucleotides: 5. The germline CDR1 and CDR2 sequences are SGHTA and FQGNSA.

The chain couples TRBV2 to TRBJ1-1; D uncertain. Germline-derived CDR1 and CDR2 are SNHLY and FYNNEI. The length of the CDR3 is 12 residues. V lost 7 bases and J 8 bases, leaving 14 bases between the germline ends. CDR3: CASTPRSGEAFF. For the CDR3, the DNA is TGTGCCAGCACTCCCCGGAGCGGCGAAGCTTTCTTT.

This clonotype was detected a few times. This chain connects TRBV4-1 to TRBJ1-1, with a tentative D call TRBD1 (6 bases). V was pared by 4 bases and J by 2 bases, with 14 bases between. This CDR3 has 15 residues. CDR1 MGHRA and CDR2 YSYEKL come from the germline V gene. The CDR3 bases are TGCGCCAGCAGCCTCCGACAGGTGGGTAACACTGAAGCTTTCTTT. This gives the protein CASSLRQVGNTEAFF.

This clonotype was counted between two and nine times. CDR3 sequence reads: CASSLTGRVHYEQYF. The DNA of the CDR3 is TGTGCCAGCAGCCTGACAGGGCGAGTACACTACGAGCAGTACTTC. This chain uses TRBV5-4 with TRBJ2-7, with 7 bases fitting TRBD1. CDR1 SGHNT and CDR2 YYREEE come from the germline V gene (reference sequence). The CDR3 covers 15 residues. V shed 4 bases, J shed 3 bases, and the junction held 10 bases outside the gene matches.

This clonotype was observed many times. This chain uses TRBV12-3 or TRBV12-4 with TRBJ1-1, with 8 bases lining up with TRBD1. Trimming cost V 6 bases and J 0 bases; bases outside gene matches: 3. CDR3 length equals 14 residues. The CDR3 protein is CASRPTGVNTEAFF. As DNA, the CDR3 is TGTGCCAGCAGACCGACAGGGGTGAACACTGAAGCTTTCTTT.

The table lists this clonotype with many counts. The chain is built from TRBV7-2 and TRBJ1-1; possible D gene TRBD1, 5 bases. In germline, CDR1 is SGHTA, CDR2 FQGNSA. This CDR3 is built from 17 residues. The V gene lost 2 bases and the J gene lost 0 bases, with 16 bases spanning the gap. CDR3 DNA sequence: TGTGCCAGCAGCTTACGGGACGGAGAACCTATGAACACTGAAGCTTTCTTT. It specifies CASSLRDGEPMNTEAFF.

The chain has TRBV28 and TRBJ2-1; no clear D. The CDR3 has 15 residues. The germline CDR1 and CDR2 sequences are MDHEN and SYDVKM. Trimming stripped 4 bases from V and 8 bases from J, with 18 bases between. This CDR3 reads CASSSGPSRAHEQFF. The CDR3 DNA reads as TGTGCCAGCAGTTCCGGACCTTCAAGGGCCCATGAGCAGTTCTTC.

The sample holds a few counts of this clonotype. CDR3: CASRLLSYNEQFF. The CDR3 DNA follows: TGTGCCAGCAGGCTGCTCTCCTACAATGAGCAGTTCTTC. This chain connects TRBV7-9 to TRBJ2-1; no clear D gene. Trimming took 6 bases from V and 0 from J, leaving 6 bases between them. The CDR3 length is 13 residues. Per germline, CDR1 SEHNR and CDR2 FQNEAQ (reference sequence). Together with reference TRBV7-9 and TRBJ2-1, the CDR3 gives the full variable domain: DTGVSQNPRHKITKRGQNVTFRCDPISEHNRLYWYRQTLGQGPEFLTYFQNEAQLEKSRLLSDRFSAERPKGSFSTLEIQRTEQGDSAMYLCASRLLSYNEQFFGPGTRLTVL.

This clonotype was seen repeatedly, ten times or more. This chain uses TRBV27 with TRBJ1-2, with 9 nucleotides matching TRBD1. V lost 5 bases to trimming and J lost 4 bases; unmatched junction nucleotides: 8. Germline V gene sequence: CDR1 MNHEY, CDR2 SMNVEV (reference sequence). This CDR3 has 15 residues. The CDR3 bases are TGTGCCAGCAGTCCCTCGGGACAGGGAGCCTATGGCTACACCTTC. Its translation: CASSPSGQGAYGYTF.

This chain uses TRBV9 with TRBJ2-1; a weak D match, TRBD1 (5 bases). The germline gives CDR1 SGDLS, CDR2 YYNGEE. This CDR3 contains 14 residues. V was trimmed by 3 bases and J by 2 bases, leaving 9 bases between them. The CDR3 bases are TGTGCCAGCAGCGGGGGCCAGACCTACAATGAGCAGTTCTTC. The encoded protein is CASSGGQTYNEQFF.